The 26 T cell receptor beta chains below all came from one sample that was sequenced in a study of T cell repertoires in cytomegalovirus infection. These receptors have no identified antigens. TCRdb re-derived calls from the reads in MiXCR, one entry per CDR3 protein. The profile covers approximately 730,000 distinct CDR3 sequences, with around a third appearing a single time and 15% to 20% taken by the ten largest. Here the sequenced sample was cultured PBMCs, taken from culture after CMV antigen stimulation. Source of these receptors: a human donor in good health (CMV status not recorded). Some clones in this sample may be carry-over from other donors' samples.

This clonotype was observed a handful of times. J is TRBJ1-2 and V is TRBV28; 7 bases fit TRBD1. The germline V gene has CDR1 MDHEN and CDR2 SYDVKM. This CDR3 comprises 12 residues. Trimming took 5 bases from V and 3 from J; bases not matched to a gene: 0. CDR3 sequence (DNA): TGTGCCAGCAGTGGGACAGACTATGGCTACACCTTC. Residues: CASSGTDYGYTF.

The chain recombines TRBV12-3 or TRBV12-4 with TRBJ2-7; D perhaps matches TRBD1 (6 bases). Between the trimmed V and J ends, which lost 2 bases and 2 bases, there was a span of 16 bases. This CDR3 comprises 16 residues. The CDR3 DNA follows: TGTGCCAGCAGTTTAAGGGCGGACAGCCCTACCTACGAGCAGTACTTC. Translated: CASSLRADSPTYEQYF.

J is TRBJ1-6 and V is TRBV2, with D unresolved. With 7 bases removed from V and 4 bases from J, the gap between germline ends came to 14 bases. The CDR3 extends over 15 amino acids. CDR1 is SNHLY and CDR2 is FYNNEI in the germline V gene. CDR3 nucleotide sequence: TGTGCCAGCATCTTACAAGAGACTTATAATTCACCCCTCCACTTT. The encoded protein is CASILQETYNSPLHF.

This clonotype appeared a few times. This chain connects TRBV2 to TRBJ1-5, with D uncertain. CDR3 size: 13 residues. Trimming left V 7 bases short and J 6 bases short, with 13 bases between. Germline CDR1 reads SNHLY; CDR2 reads FYNNEI. The CDR3 region is CASKTVGSQPQHF. The CDR3 DNA follows: TGTGCCAGCAAGACGGTTGGTAGTCAGCCCCAGCATTTT.

This sequence joins TRBV5-4 and TRBJ1-1, with a tentative D call TRBD1 (5 bases). Germline loops: CDR1 SGHNT, CDR2 YYREEE (reference sequence). CDR3 size: 15 residues. V was shortened by 0 bases and J by 0 bases, with 9 bases between the two germline ends. CDR3 in DNA: TGTGCCAGCAGCTTGGGACAGCCCATGAACACTGAAGCTTTCTTT. Translation: CASSLGQPMNTEAFF.

The rearrangement links TRBV20-1 to TRBJ1-4; 8 bases are shared with TRBD1. CDR1 is DFQATT, CDR2 SNEGSKA, per germline (reference sequence). CDR3 length equals 16 residues. J was trimmed by 4 bases and V by 1 base; bases with no gene match: 8. Written as DNA, the CDR3 is TGCAGTGCTAGAGCGCAGGGGGCGCGGGGTAATGAAAAACTGTTTTTT. Protein: CSARAQGARGNEKLFF.

The chain links TRBV2 to TRBJ2-5, with 7 bases fitting TRBD1. CDR3 length: 14 amino acids. Trimming removed 7 bases from V and 1 base from J; junction bases left unmatched: 6. CDR1 is SNHLY, CDR2 FYNNEI, per germline. CDR3 coding DNA: TGTGCCAGCACCAAGAGGACAGGCCAAGAGACCCAGTACTTC. Translated: CASTKRTGQETQYF. The variable domain in full, with the rest retrieved from reference TRBV2 and TRBJ2-5, is EPEVTQTPSHQVTQMGQEVILRCVPISNHLYFYWYRQILGQKVEFLVSFYNNEISEKSEIFDDQFSVERPDGSNFTLKIRSTKLEDSAMYFCASTKRTGQETQYFGPGTRLLVL.

This clonotype was seen a few times. The gene calls are TRBV20-1 and TRBJ1-2; D is perhaps TRBD1 (5 bases). This CDR3 has 13 residues. Germline V gene data show CDR1 as DFQATT and CDR2 as SNEGSKA (reference sequence). Deletions cut 2 bases from V and 3 bases from J, with 10 bases between. CDR3 DNA sequence: TGCAGTGCTAGATCACAGGAGGACTATGGCTACACCTTC. Translating it yields CSARSQEDYGYTF.

This clonotype was detected only a few times. This sequence joins TRBV6-1 and TRBJ1-4, with 7 bases aligning to TRBD1. With V trimmed by 2 bases and J by 3 bases, 9 bases remained unmatched. The CDR3 runs 17 residues. Germline CDR1 is MNHNS and CDR2 is SASEGT. The CDR3 DNA follows: TGTGCCAGCAGTGAATGGACAGGAGAGGATTCTAATGAAAAACTGTTTTTT. This translates into CASSEWTGEDSNEKLFF.

The chain couples TRBV7-6 to TRBJ2-2, with D unclear. CDR3 length: 15 amino acids. The germline V gene encodes CDR1 SGHVS and CDR2 FNYEAQ. V lost 5 bases and J 1 base, leaving 11 bases between the germline ends. The CDR3 DNA is TGTGCCAGCAGCCACGCAGTGAGGAACACCGGGGAGCTGTTTTTT. Protein product: CASSHAVRNTGELFF.

This clonotype was recorded a few times. This chain joins TRBV2 and TRBJ1-1; D might be TRBD1 (5 bases). The CDR3 is 13 residues long. V lost 6 bases and J 3 bases, leaving 11 bases between the germline ends. Germline CDR1 is SNHLY and CDR2 is FYNNEI. This CDR3 is CASRGVRYTEAFF. In DNA, the CDR3 is TGTGCCAGCAGGGGGGTCAGATACACTGAAGCTTTCTTT.

This clonotype has only a few counts. The chain carries TRBV27 and TRBJ2-3; D tentatively fits TRBD1 or TRBD2 (5 bases each). V dropped 3 bases and J dropped 7 bases, with 8 bases sitting between them. There are 12 residues in the CDR3. Germline CDR1 MNHEY, CDR2 SMNVEV (reference sequence). This CDR3 is CASSLRGYTQYF. CDR3 DNA sequence: TGTGCCAGCAGTTTGAGGGGATATACGCAGTATTTT.

This chain joins TRBV14 and TRBJ2-1; TRBD2 matches at 9 bases. Germline values: CDR1 SGHDN, CDR2 FVKESK. The CDR3 contains 15 residues. V trimming: 5 bases; J trimming: 4 bases; junction bases outside the gene matches: 6. CDR3 bases: TGTGCCAGCAGCAGGTTAGCGGGAGCATACAATGAGCAGTTCTTC. It is translated as CASSRLAGAYNEQFF.

This clonotype was seen a few times. The V and J genes are TRBV2 and TRBJ2-1; 8 bases match TRBD2. This CDR3 region has 19 residues. The J segment lost 7 bases and the V segment lost 1 base, leaving 18 bases of the junction unmatched. Germline V gives CDR1 SNHLY, CDR2 FYNNEI. CDR3: CASSEVRTPRAGGRNEQFF. DNA of the CDR3: TGTGCCAGCAGTGAAGTTCGGACTCCCCGGGCGGGAGGCAGGAATGAGCAGTTCTTC.

This chain connects TRBV12-3 or TRBV12-4 to TRBJ1-1; D may be TRBD1 (6 bases). Trimming stripped 7 bases from V and 0 bases from J, with 9 bases between. The CDR3 contains 13 residues. CDR3 sequence reads: CASNRQVNTEAFF. In nucleotides, the CDR3 is TGTGCCAGCAATCGACAGGTGAACACTGAAGCTTTCTTT.

In this sample, this clonotype turned up many times. The V and J genes are TRBV7-8 and TRBJ1-3; 9 bases are a match to TRBD1. CDR1 is SGHVS, CDR2 FQNEAQ, per germline. This CDR3 comprises 15 residues. V lost 5 bases to trimming and J lost 4 bases; unmatched junction nucleotides: 6. DNA of the CDR3: TGTGCCAGCAGCACCGGGACAGGGACCGGAAACACCATATATTTT. Its protein is CASSTGTGTGNTIYF.

This clonotype was counted between two and nine times. The rearrangement joins TRBV29-1 to TRBJ2-5; 15 nucleotides align to TRBD2. The CDR3 sequence is 17 residues long. Germline V gene sequence: CDR1 SQVTM, CDR2 ANQGSEA. Trimming removed 5 bases from V and 4 bases from J; junction bases left unmatched: 11. The DNA of the CDR3 is TGCAGCGTTCTATCCGGACCGGGACTAGCGGGAGGAGAGACCCAGTACTTC. Protein sequence: CSVLSGPGLAGGETQYF. The variable domain in full, completed from reference TRBV29-1 and TRBJ2-5, reads SAVISQKPSRDICQRGTSLTIQCQVDSQVTMMFWYRQQPGQSLTLIATANQGSEATYESGFVIDKFPISRPNLTFSTLTVSNMSPEDSSIYLCSVLSGPGLAGGETQYFGPGTRLLVL.

This clonotype was found a few times. This sequence joins TRBV11-3 and TRBJ2-1, with D perhaps TRBD2 (6 bases). Trimming took 0 bases from V and 10 from J, leaving 10 bases between them. Germline assignment: CDR1 SGHNT and CDR2 YENEEA. The CDR3 has 13 amino acids. CDR3 amino acids: CASSLDLAGEQFF. DNA of the CDR3: TGTGCCAGCAGCTTAGATCTTGCGGGAGAGCAGTTCTTC.

There are a few counts of this clonotype. The chain has TRBV10-3 and TRBJ2-3; TRBD2 is a possible D gene (6 bases). V was trimmed by 4 bases and J by 4 bases, leaving 15 bases between them. The CDR3 is made up of 15 amino acids. Germline CDR1 reads ENHRY; CDR2 reads SYGVKD. The CDR3 sequence: CAISASSVWSDTQYF. For the CDR3, the DNA is TGTGCCATCAGTGCTTCTAGCGTGTGGTCAGATACGCAGTATTTT.

This chain uses TRBV27 with TRBJ1-1; D is unclear. Trimming took 3 bases from V and 4 from J, leaving 9 bases between them. The CDR3 runs to 13 residues. CDR1 MNHEY and CDR2 SMNVEV come from the germline V gene (reference sequence). The CDR3 sequence is CASSFAGSTEAFF. As DNA, the CDR3 is TGTGCCAGCAGTTTTGCGGGGTCCACTGAAGCTTTCTTT.

The chain carries TRBV10-1 and TRBJ2-3, with 8 nucleotides matching TRBD2. Germline V gene sequence: CDR1 WNHNN, CDR2 SYGVQD (reference sequence). The CDR3 runs 15 residues. V lost 2 bases, J lost 5 bases, and 6 bases stayed unmatched. The CDR3 spells CASSEPGTRRDTQYF. The CDR3 DNA follows: TGCGCCAGCAGTGAGCCCGGGACTAGGCGAGATACGCAGTATTTT.

The rearrangement uses TRBV7-2 and TRBJ1-2, with D possibly matching TRBD1 (6 bases). V was pared by 7 bases and J by 6 bases, with 9 bases between. This CDR3 contains 11 residues. Germline-derived CDR1 and CDR2 are SGHTA and FQGNSA. CDR3 sequence: CASTAGDGYTF. For the CDR3, the DNA is TGTGCCAGCACCGCAGGGGATGGCTACACCTTC.

The chain is built from TRBV11-2 and TRBJ2-5; D ambiguous. There are 13 residues in the CDR3. CDR1 is SGHAT, CDR2 FQNNGV, per germline. V was pared by 5 bases and J by 3 bases, with 10 bases between. CDR3 amino acids: CASSPKPEETQYF. Here the CDR3 DNA reads TGTGCCAGCAGCCCCAAACCCGAAGAGACCCAGTACTTC.

This clonotype was observed a handful of times. This chain connects TRBV7-9 to TRBJ1-2, with D perhaps matching TRBD1 (5 bases). With 0 bases removed from V and 4 bases from J, the gap between germline ends came to 12 bases. Germline CDR1 is SEHNR and CDR2 is FQNEAQ (reference sequence). This CDR3 has 15 amino acids. The CDR3 DNA follows: TGTGCCAGCAGCTTAGCGGGGACTGAGACCTATGGCTACACCTTC. It translates to CASSLAGTETYGYTF.

In this sample, this clonotype turned up a few times. The rearrangement joins TRBV19 to TRBJ2-4; weak D call: TRBD1 (5 bases). Germline V gene data show CDR1 as LNHDA and CDR2 as SQIVND (reference sequence). V dropped 8 bases and J dropped 1 base, with 18 bases sitting between them. This CDR3 is built from 16 residues. The CDR3 nucleotides are TGTGCCAGTGCCCGCCAGGGCGACGCGGCCAAAAACATTCAGTACTTC. This codes for CASARQGDAAKNIQYF.

This clonotype was detected only a few times. The V and J genes are TRBV7-8 and TRBJ2-1; D is unresolved. Trimming left V 6 bases short and J 0 bases short, with 12 bases between. The CDR3 runs to 15 residues. Germline CDR1 SGHVS, CDR2 FQNEAQ. Here the CDR3 DNA reads TGTGCCAGCAGTATACAGCCCTACTCCTACAATGAGCAGTTCTTC. Encoded protein: CASSIQPYSYNEQFF.